This T cell receptor (beta chain) stems from a study of beta chain features in type 1 diabetes. Study context: All samples yielded around 98 million examined sorted cells.

General study findings and limits: A potential PCR bias toward shorter templates would be equal in patient and control samples. Moderate yet significant TCRB CDR3 shortening was seen in Type 1 diabetes patients in all four CD4+ subsets.

This clone appeared a few times. Its specificity is unknown. The CDR3 runs 12 residues. The germline gives CDR1 SGHRS, CDR2 YFSETQ. Trimming removed 4 bases at V and 7 bases at J, with 12 bases between. The sequenced template was cDNA made from the entire isolated RNA. Here immunoSEQ multiplex PCR was the method, and the copy in TCRdb shows in-frame clones only, minus some. Of 310,000 or so clones listed, about 15% are singletons. Sort purity for all populations was recorded as exceeding 98%. Sequencing used naive CD4+ T cells from blood. The chain carries TRBV5-1 and TRBJ2-7, with D uncertain. The receptor was isolated from a man younger than 35 with type 1 diabetes. CDR3 amino acids: CASSGQKLEQYF. CDR3 sequence (DNA): TGCGCCAGCAGCGGGCAGAAATTGGAGCAGTACTTC.